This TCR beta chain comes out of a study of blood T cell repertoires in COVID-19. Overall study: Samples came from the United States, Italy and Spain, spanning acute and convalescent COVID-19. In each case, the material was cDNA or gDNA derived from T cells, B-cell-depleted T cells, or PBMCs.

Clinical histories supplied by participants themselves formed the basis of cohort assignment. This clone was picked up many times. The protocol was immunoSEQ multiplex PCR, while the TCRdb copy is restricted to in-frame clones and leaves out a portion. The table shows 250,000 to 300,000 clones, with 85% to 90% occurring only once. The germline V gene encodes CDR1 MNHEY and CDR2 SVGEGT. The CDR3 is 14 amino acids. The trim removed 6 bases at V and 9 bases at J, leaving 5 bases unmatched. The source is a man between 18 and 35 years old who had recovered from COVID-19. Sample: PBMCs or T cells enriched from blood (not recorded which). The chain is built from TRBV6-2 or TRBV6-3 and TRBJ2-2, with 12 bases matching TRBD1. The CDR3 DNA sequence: TGTGCCAGCAGCTCCGGGACAGGGGGCTGGGAGCTGTTTTTT. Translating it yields CASSSGTGGWELFF.